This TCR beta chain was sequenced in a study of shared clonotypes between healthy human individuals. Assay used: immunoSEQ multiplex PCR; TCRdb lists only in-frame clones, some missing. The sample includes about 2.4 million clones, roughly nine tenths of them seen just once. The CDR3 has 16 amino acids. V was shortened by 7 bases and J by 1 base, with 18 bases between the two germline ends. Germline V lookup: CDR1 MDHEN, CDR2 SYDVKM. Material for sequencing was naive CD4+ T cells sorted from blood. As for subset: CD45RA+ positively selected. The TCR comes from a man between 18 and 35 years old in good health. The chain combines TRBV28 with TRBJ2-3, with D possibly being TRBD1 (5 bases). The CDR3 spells CASTQGVKERTDTQYF. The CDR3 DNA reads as TGTGCCAGCACCCAAGGGGTTAAGGAGCGCACAGATACGCAGTATTTT.